The 28 T cell receptor beta chains below all came from one sample that was sequenced in a study of T cell responses to AZD1222 COVID-19 vaccine. The table came from immunoSEQ multiplex PCR; TCRdb's copy has only in-frame clones and leaves some out. The table lists some 150,000 clones, approximately 90% of them singletons. Material: peripheral blood, obtained on day 0 of AZD1222 vaccination. Receptor source: an adult in good health.

The chain employs TRBV4-2 and TRBJ2-1; 9 nucleotides match TRBD2. Germline trimming cut 0 bases from V and 9 bases from J; bases unmatched to any gene: 6. Germline assignment: CDR1 LGHNA and CDR2 YNFKEQ. This CDR3 spans 15 amino acids. The CDR3 DNA sequence: TGTGCCAGCAGCCAAGAGGGCGGGAGGGATTCTGAGCAGTTCTTC. It translates to CASSQEGGRDSEQFF.

V and J are TRBV5-4 and TRBJ1-1, with D perhaps matching TRBD1 (5 bases). This CDR3 has 13 amino acids. Per germline, CDR1 SGHNT and CDR2 YYREEE (reference sequence). The V end lost 2 bases, the J end lost 1 base, and 6 bases lay between the germline ends. The DNA of the CDR3 is TGTGCCAGCAGCTTACAGGAGAACACTGAAGCTTTCTTT. Amino acid sequence: CASSLQENTEAFF. The full variable domain, with the rest looked up from reference TRBV5-4 and TRBJ1-1, is ETGVTQSPTHLIKTRGQQVTLRCSSQSGHNTVSWYQQALGQGPQFIFQYYREEENGRGNFPPRFSGLQFPNYSSELNVNALELDDSALYLCASSLQENTEAFFGQGTRLTVV.

This sequence joins TRBV12-3 or TRBV12-4 and TRBJ2-1; 7 positions agree with TRBD2. The CDR3 consists of 13 residues. The V and J ends lost 6 bases and 9 bases, in that order; junction bases with no gene match: 8. CDR3 bases: TGTGCCAGCAGCCCTCGGGGAGGGGCTGAGCAGTTCTTC. It codes for CASSPRGGAEQFF.

The rearrangement uses TRBV9 and TRBJ1-6, with TRBD1 matching 9 bases. Trimming took 6 bases from V and 7 from J; bases not matched to a gene: 2. The CDR3 consists of 13 residues. CDR1 and CDR2 (germline): SGDLS, YYNGEE. CDR3 in DNA: TGTGCCAGCAACAGGGGGCCCAATTCACCCCTCCACTTT. Its protein is CASNRGPNSPLHF.

With respect to this clone: At the DNA level, this CDR3 is encoded by other sequences in the same sample as well. CDR3 amino acids: CSARSTDTQYF. DNA of the CDR3: TGCAGTGCCAGGAGCACAGATACGCAGTATTTT. The chain combines TRBV20-1 with TRBJ2-3, with D uncertain. V dropped 6 bases and J dropped 0 bases, with 4 bases sitting between them. There are 11 residues in the CDR3. Germline V lookup: CDR1 DFQATT, CDR2 SNEGSKA (reference sequence).

This clone has just one count. The chain uses TRBV3-1 (or the pseudogene TRBV3-2) and TRBJ2-1, with 12 bases that match TRBD2. J was trimmed by 3 bases and V by 4 bases; bases with no gene match: 4. CDR3 length: 16 amino acids. The germline V gene has CDR1 LGHDT and CDR2 YNNKEL (reference sequence). CDR3 protein: CASSPASGRVYNEQFF. The CDR3 DNA is TGTGCCAGCAGCCCCGCTAGCGGGAGGGTCTACAATGAGCAGTTCTTC.

The chain carries TRBV19 and TRBJ1-6; D remains ambiguous. The germline V gene encodes CDR1 LNHDA and CDR2 SQIVND (reference sequence). Trimming stripped 7 bases from V and 7 bases from J, with 11 bases between. This CDR3 is 13 amino acids long. The CDR3 here is CASMDGRNSPLHF. Written as DNA, the CDR3 is TGTGCCAGTATGGACGGAAGAAATTCACCCCTCCACTTT.

The gene calls are TRBV19 and TRBJ1-4; D gene uncertain. The V gene's germline CDR1 is LNHDA and CDR2 SQIVND (reference sequence). V gave up 5 bases and J gave up 4 bases, with 8 bases separating them. The CDR3 is 13 amino acids. In DNA, the CDR3 is TGTGCCAGTAGTCAGCAGATTAATGAAAAACTGTTTTTT. Translated: CASSQQINEKLFF.

The rearrangement links TRBV7-3 to TRBJ2-3; D uncertain. The V and J ends lost 4 bases and 0 bases respectively, with 11 bases between them. Germline CDR1 and CDR2: SGHTA and FQGTGA. The CDR3 is made up of 15 amino acids. The CDR3: CASSSTSSSTDTQYF. The DNA for the CDR3 is TGTGCCAGCAGCTCGACATCGTCTAGCACAGATACGCAGTATTTT.

This rearrangement joins TRBV3-1 (or the pseudogene TRBV3-2) to TRBJ1-3; TRBD1 agrees at 7 bases. The CDR3 consists of 17 residues. After removal of 2 bases from V and 3 bases from J, the junction contained 10 bases not matched to a gene. CDR1 and CDR2 from the germline V gene are LGHDT and YNNKEL (reference sequence). In DNA form, the CDR3 reads TGTGCCAGCAGCCAACGAGGACAGGTTGTAGGTGGAAACACCATATATTTT. Its protein product is CASSQRGQVVGGNTIYF.

The CDR3 spells CASSLPGGETQYF. CDR3 DNA sequence: TGTGCCAGCAGCCTCCCGGGTGGAGAGACCCAGTACTTC. The J gene is TRBJ2-5, the V gene TRBV14; unclear D gene. The CDR3 is made up of 13 amino acids. V lost 4 bases, J lost 4 bases, and 10 bases lay in between. CDR1 is SGHDN, CDR2 FVKESK, per germline.

The chain employs TRBV4-3 and TRBJ2-2; D gene ambiguous. The CDR3 has 17 residues. Germline CDR1 reads LGHNA; CDR2 reads YSLEER. V dropped 3 bases and J dropped 3 bases, with 17 bases sitting between them. DNA of the CDR3: TGCGCCAGCAGCCAGTCTCGGTTGGTCACTCACACCGGGGAGCTGTTTTTT. Encoded protein: CASSQSRLVTHTGELFF.

This clone was seen ten or more times. The chain uses TRBV19 and TRBJ1-3; a weak D match, TRBD1 (5 bases). Germline V gene lookup returns CDR1 LNHDA and CDR2 SQIVND (reference sequence). The CDR3 runs 16 residues. Trimming cost V 3 bases and J 4 bases, with 16 bases left between them. The DNA for the CDR3 is TGTGCCAGTAGTATTATTGGGACCGCCGAGGGAAACACCATATATTTT. Translating gives CASSIIGTAEGNTIYF.

In this sample, this clone is medium-sized. The chain uses TRBV4-1 and TRBJ1-1; D gene ambiguous. Trimming pared 6 bases from V and 6 bases from J, leaving 8 bases between. CDR3 length equals 11 residues. Germline CDR1 and CDR2: MGHRA and YSYEKL. The CDR3 DNA reads as TGCGCCAGCAGTAGGGCTTCTGAAGCTTTCTTT. Translating gives CASSRASEAFF.

This clone was seen just once. The chain uses TRBV6-2 or TRBV6-3 and TRBJ2-7; weak D call: TRBD1 (6 bases). Germline-derived CDR1 and CDR2 are MNHEY and SVGEGT. V was pared by 5 bases and J by 4 bases, with 15 bases between. This CDR3 is built from 14 residues. The CDR3 protein is CASSHREVAYEQYF. The CDR3 nucleotides read TGTGCCAGCAGTCACAGGGAAGTGGCGTACGAGCAGTACTTC.

The rearrangement joins TRBV6-1 to TRBJ2-1; TRBD2 agrees at 7 bases. The junction had 4 bases not matched to a gene; V was cut back by 5 bases and J by 6 bases. This CDR3 contains 13 residues. Per the germline V gene, CDR1 is MNHNS and CDR2 is SASEGT. The CDR3 is CASSPTSANEQFF. In DNA, the CDR3 is TGTGCCAGCAGTCCCACTAGCGCCAATGAGCAGTTCTTC.

This clone has more than one count but fewer than ten. The chain is built from TRBV28 and TRBJ1-5; no reliable D call. The V end lost 5 bases, the J end lost 5 bases, and 16 bases lay between the germline ends. The CDR3 contains 15 residues. Germline V gene lookup returns CDR1 MDHEN and CDR2 SYDVKM. CDR3 sequence (DNA): TGTGCCAGCAGTACCCCGGCGCTGACGGATCAGCCCCAGCATTTT. Its protein is CASSTPALTDQPQHF. Filled out from reference TRBV28 and TRBJ1-5, the complete variable domain reads DVKVTQSSRYLVKRTGEKVFLECVQDMDHENMFWYRQDPGLGLRLIYFSYDVKMKEKGDIPEGYSVSREKKERFSLILESASTNQTSMYLCASSTPALTDQPQHFGDGTRLSIL.

The gene calls are TRBV28 and TRBJ1-1, with 9 bases fitting TRBD1. The CDR3 runs to 14 residues. Unmatched junction bases numbered 2, after V lost 3 bases and J lost 3 bases. Germline V gives CDR1 MDHEN, CDR2 SYDVKM. CDR3 bases: TGTGCCAGCAGTTTTACAGGGGGCGACACTGAAGCTTTCTTT. Protein sequence: CASSFTGGDTEAFF.

This chain links TRBV5-4 with TRBJ1-1, with D maybe TRBD1 (5 bases). Germline CDR1 reads SGHNT; CDR2 reads YYREEE (reference sequence). The CDR3 length is 14 residues. The V end was cut by 4 bases, the J end by 4 bases, with 14 bases between. The chain's CDR3 is CASSRGELLTEAFF. In DNA form, the CDR3 reads TGTGCCAGCAGCCGAGGGGAACTCCTCACTGAAGCTTTCTTT.

The CDR3 DNA sequence: TGTGCCACCAGTGACCCCCTGGCGGGGACTGAAGCTTTCTTT. It is translated as CATSDPLAGTEAFF. This chain connects TRBV24-1 to TRBJ1-1, with D uncertain. Germline CDR1 is KGHDR and CDR2 is SFDVKD. The CDR3 extends over 14 amino acids. V shed 4 bases and J shed 5 bases, with 13 bases lying between them.

This rearrangement joins TRBV5-1 to TRBJ1-2; D remains unclear. This CDR3 spans 12 amino acids. Germline V gene data show CDR1 as SGHRS and CDR2 as YFSETQ. V was pared by 4 bases and J by 3 bases, with 7 bases between. The CDR3 is CASSAADYGYTF. CDR3 DNA sequence: TGCGCCAGCAGCGCAGCAGACTATGGCTACACCTTC.

A note on this clone: The sample has other DNA sequences that encode this CDR3 too. The chain couples TRBV19 to TRBJ2-5; weak D call: TRBD2 (6 bases). Germline V gives CDR1 LNHDA, CDR2 SQIVND (reference sequence). Trimming shortened V by 4 bases and J by 5 bases, and 8 bases separated the two germline ends. The length of the CDR3 is 12 residues. The CDR3 here is CASSRGGETQYF. In DNA form, the CDR3 reads TGTGCCAGTAGTAGAGGAGGGGAGACCCAGTACTTC. Supplemented by reference TRBV19 and TRBJ2-5, the full variable domain reads DGGITQSPKYLFRKEGQNVTLSCEQNLNHDAMYWYRQDPGQGLRLIYYSQIVNDFQKGDIAEGYSVSREKKESFPLTVTSAQKNPTAFYLCASSRGGETQYFGPGTRLLVL.

The rearrangement joins TRBV6-5 to TRBJ2-5; perhaps TRBD2 as D (6 bases). The CDR3 runs to 13 residues. In germline, CDR1 is MNHEY, CDR2 SVGAGI. Trimming removed 6 bases at V and 5 bases at J, with 13 bases between. The CDR3, as DNA: TGTGCCAGCAGGGAGCCGGGAGTGGAGACCCAGTACTTC. Its translation: CASREPGVETQYF.

V usage is TRBV30 and J usage is TRBJ2-2, with D hard to call. CDR1 GTSNPN and CDR2 SVGIG come from the germline V gene (reference sequence). V gave up 0 bases and J gave up 6 bases, with 20 bases separating them. This CDR3 comprises 17 residues. The CDR3 nucleotides are TGTGCCTGGAGTGTTTTTCGCGTAGCACCTGGGCCCGGGGAGCTGTTTTTT. It codes for CAWSVFRVAPGPGELFF.

The chain recombines TRBV6-6 with TRBJ1-4; D is unclear. The V gene's germline CDR1 is MNHNY and CDR2 SVGAGI (reference sequence). Trimming pared 6 bases from V and 3 bases from J, leaving 11 bases between. The CDR3 has 14 amino acids. The CDR3: CASRTDGPNEKLFF. The DNA of the CDR3 is TGTGCCAGCAGAACCGATGGCCCTAATGAAAAACTGTTTTTT.

The table lists this clone with a few counts. The gene calls are TRBV3-1 (or the pseudogene TRBV3-2) and TRBJ2-1, with 13 bases that match TRBD2. The CDR3 consists of 16 residues. Per germline, CDR1 LGHDT and CDR2 YNNKEL (reference sequence). V lost 4 bases and J lost 7; bases outside the gene matches: 7. The CDR3 nucleotides read TGTGCCAGCAGCCGACTAGCGGGAGGCAGAGTGAATGAGCAGTTCTTC. Its protein product is CASSRLAGGRVNEQFF.

The gene calls are TRBV2 and TRBJ1-1, with 8 bases matching TRBD1. V lost 4 bases to trimming and J lost 0 bases; unmatched junction nucleotides: 4. From germline, CDR1 is SNHLY and CDR2 FYNNEI. This CDR3 comprises 15 residues. CDR3 loop: CASSVTGGMNTEAFF. CDR3 DNA sequence: TGTGCCAGCAGTGTAACAGGGGGGATGAACACTGAAGCTTTCTTT.

This clone was seen only once. This chain links TRBV24-1 with TRBJ2-7; tentatively, D is TRBD1 (5 bases). This CDR3 region has 16 residues. The V gene lost 6 bases and the J gene lost 6 bases, with 23 bases spanning the gap. Germline-derived CDR1 and CDR2 are KGHDR and SFDVKD. This CDR3 reads CATSTSLGPRTREQYF. The CDR3 DNA follows: TGTGCCACCAGTACCTCCCTGGGGCCTCGGACCCGCGAGCAGTACTTC.